This TCR beta chain was sequenced in a study of cytomegalovirus exposure and HLA in healthy donors. Study at large: Out of 398 genotyped donors, roughly 78% belonged to the Caucasian-associated ancestry cluster. Study-level results: Prior analysis indicated that the majority of TCR beta V segments exhibited productivity approximately 87% or approximately 30% of the time.

PCR employed 60 Vbeta and 13 Jbeta primers. Measured with immunoSEQ multiplex PCR; TCRdb has only the in-frame clones, and not every one. This table has about 160,000 clones, approximately 80% appearing once. CDR1 and CDR2 from the germline V gene are MGHRA and YSYEKL. Trimming shortened V by 0 bases and J by 3 bases, and 18 bases separated the two germline ends. This CDR3 contains 18 residues. Note on this clone: Its antigen remains unknown.

The source material was PBMCs. The chain is built from TRBV4-1 and TRBJ1-5; possibly TRBD1 for D (6 bases). This sequence originates from a man between 50 and 59 years old in good health and CMV-seropositive. The DNA for the CDR3 is TGCGCCAGCAGCCAAGATTCGGCAGGGGCGAGTGACAATCAGCCCCAGCATTTT. Its translation: CASSQDSAGASDNQPQHF.